A single sample is the source of the 24 T cell receptor beta chains below, sequenced in a study of T-cell reconstitution after alpha-beta-depleted transplantation in children. A TCRbeta library incorporating unique molecular identifiers was prepared. TCRdb reprocessed the PCR reads with MiXCR, giving one entry per CDR3 protein. The sample includes 540,000 or so distinct CDR3 sequences, 20% to 25% of them seen just once. The sequenced sample was PBMCs, mostly from graft donor cells, obtained 360 days after TCRalphabeta/CD19-depleted stem cell transplant. These receptors all come from a boy under two years old who had a stem cell transplant for acute myeloid leukemia, so the T cells may come from the graft donor.

This clonotype was found a few times. The gene calls are TRBV29-1 and TRBJ2-5; D is undetermined. The CDR3 is made up of 11 amino acids. Germline V gives CDR1 SQVTM, CDR2 ANQGSEA. The V end was cut by 2 bases, the J end by 5 bases, with 6 bases between. The CDR3 nucleotides read TGCAGCGTTGAATGGCCCGAGACCCAGTACTTC. This translates into CSVEWPETQYF.

The V and J genes are TRBV6-5 and TRBJ2-1; 11 nucleotides match TRBD1. J lost 9 bases, V lost 2 bases, and 9 bases had no gene match. This CDR3 has 16 amino acids. CDR1 and CDR2 from the germline V gene are MNHEY and SVGAGI. The chain's CDR3 is CASSYIGRTGGTEQFF. DNA of the CDR3: TGTGCCAGCAGTTACATCGGAAGGACAGGGGGCACTGAGCAGTTCTTC.

The sample holds many counts of this clonotype. This sequence joins TRBV20-1 and TRBJ2-7; D gene unclear. The CDR3 covers 11 residues. The germline gives CDR1 DFQATT, CDR2 SNEGSKA (reference sequence). Trimming took 2 bases from V and 5 from J, leaving 7 bases between them. DNA for the CDR3: TGCAGTGCTAGACACCGGGACGAGCAGTACTTC. As protein: CSARHRDEQYF.

In this sample, this clonotype turned up many times. The chain recombines TRBV3-1 with TRBJ2-3; possible D gene TRBD1, 5 bases. The germline V gene has CDR1 LGHDT and CDR2 YNNKEL (reference sequence). CDR3 size: 15 residues. With 1 base removed from V and 5 bases from J, the gap between germline ends came to 13 bases. The DNA for the CDR3 is TGTGCCAGCAGCCAAGGGGGCAGGGATATAGATACGCAGTATTTT. Its translation is CASSQGGRDIDTQYF.

This clonotype was picked up a small number of times. The chain is built from TRBV24-1 and TRBJ2-1; perhaps TRBD1 as D (5 bases). The CDR3 totals 14 residues. CDR1 is KGHDR, CDR2 SFDVKD, per germline. V gave up 3 bases and J gave up 4 bases, with 9 bases separating them. The CDR3 nucleotides are TGTGCCACCAGTGATCCACGGACATACAATGAGCAGTTCTTC. This codes for CATSDPRTYNEQFF.

The gene calls are TRBV29-1 and TRBJ1-1, with 7 bases that match TRBD1. The CDR3 totals 15 residues. V lost 7 bases and J lost 0; bases outside the gene matches: 11. The V gene's germline CDR1 is SQVTM and CDR2 ANQGSEA. The CDR3: CSGITATGLNTEAFF. The CDR3 coding sequence is TGCAGCGGGATTACGGCGACAGGGCTGAACACTGAAGCTTTCTTT.

This clonotype showed up many times. CDR3 nucleotides: TGTGCCATCAGTTCCCGGGACCGAGGAGGGACTAGCGCCGACAATGAGCAGTTCTTC. Protein sequence: CAISSRDRGGTSADNEQFF. The V gene is TRBV10-3, the J gene TRBJ2-1; 10 positions agree with TRBD2. V was pared by 5 bases and J by 5 bases, with 18 bases of the junction left unmatched. The CDR3 has 19 amino acids. Germline assignment: CDR1 ENHRY and CDR2 SYGVKD.

This clonotype appeared many times. The chain recombines TRBV7-2 with TRBJ2-1; TRBD1 matches at 8 bases. The CDR3 runs to 15 residues. CDR1 and CDR2 from the germline V gene are SGHTA and FQGNSA. V shed 3 bases, J shed 2 bases, and the junction held 3 bases outside the gene matches. The CDR3 here is CASSLGTGPYNEQFF. CDR3 DNA sequence: TGTGCCAGCAGCTTGGGGACAGGACCCTACAATGAGCAGTTCTTC.

V is TRBV5-1 and J is TRBJ2-7; 9 bases are shared with TRBD1. The CDR3 sequence is 18 residues long. The trim removed 0 bases at V and 5 bases at J, leaving 15 bases unmatched. From germline, CDR1 is SGHRS and CDR2 YFSETQ. DNA for the CDR3: TGCGCCAGCAGCTTGGCCGGAATTGCTGGACAGGGGTTTCACGAGCAGTACGTC. It is translated as CASSLAGIAGQGFHEQYV.

The rearrangement joins TRBV20-1 to TRBJ2-6; D gene uncertain. This CDR3 region has 13 residues. Germline CDR1 and CDR2: DFQATT and SNEGSKA (reference sequence). V was clipped by 8 bases and J by 1 base, with 9 bases between them. The CDR3 here is CSIRISGANVLTF. CDR3 bases: TGCAGTATCCGGATTTCTGGGGCCAACGTCCTGACTTTC.

The genes are TRBV11-2 and TRBJ2-4; D possibly corresponds to TRBD1 (5 bases). The CDR3 has 15 residues. The V end lost 1 base, the J end lost 8 bases, and 15 bases lay between the germline ends. Germline CDR1 and CDR2: SGHAT and FQNNGV. CDR3 bases: TGTGCCAGCAGCTTAGTGTACTCAGGGATGGACATTCAGTACTTC. It translates to CASSLVYSGMDIQYF.

This clonotype was seen more than once but under ten times. V usage is TRBV29-1 and J usage is TRBJ2-5; the match to TRBD1 covers 8 bases. Germline CDR1 is SQVTM and CDR2 is ANQGSEA. Losses at the gene ends were 4 bases for V and 1 base for J; bases not matched to a gene: 5. This CDR3 is 14 amino acids long. The CDR3 sequence: CSVGPTGAQETQYF. For the CDR3, the DNA is TGCAGCGTTGGCCCGACAGGGGCCCAAGAGACCCAGTACTTC.

Comment on this clonotype: This may be a read error, as it is one base from a much larger clone. CDR3 sequence: CSGGQGASSYEQYF. CDR3 coding DNA: TGCAGTGGGGGACAGGGCGCCAGCTCCTACGAGCAGTACTTC. The rearrangement joins TRBV20-1 to TRBJ2-7; 9 positions agree with TRBD1. V dropped 7 bases and J dropped 0; count of bases not matched to a gene: 7. Germline V gives CDR1 DFQATT, CDR2 SNEGSKA (reference sequence). The CDR3 extends over 14 amino acids.

The chain has TRBV20-1 and TRBJ2-3; 7 nucleotides match TRBD2. In germline, CDR1 is DFQATT, CDR2 SNEGSKA (reference sequence). The CDR3 runs 14 residues. V shed 5 bases, J shed 1 base, and the junction held 6 bases outside the gene matches. The chain's CDR3 is CSAPAGGGTDTQYF. The CDR3 region has the DNA TGCAGTGCTCCCGCTGGGGGGGGCACAGATACGCAGTATTTT.

The chain has TRBV29-1 and TRBJ2-1; possible D gene TRBD2, 5 bases. Germline V gene data show CDR1 as SQVTM and CDR2 as ANQGSEA. Trimming stripped 5 bases from V and 4 bases from J, with 12 bases between. This CDR3 contains 13 residues. The CDR3 DNA sequence: TGCAGCGTTCCGGGGAATGAATACAATGAGCAGTTCTTC. It is translated as CSVPGNEYNEQFF.

This clonotype was counted between two and nine times. The chain links TRBV4-2 to TRBJ2-7, with 9 bases matching TRBD1. Per germline, CDR1 LGHNA and CDR2 YNFKEQ. V lost 3 bases and J lost 6; bases outside the gene matches: 9. The CDR3 is 15 amino acids. The CDR3 here is CASSHGTGLAFEQYV. In DNA form, the CDR3 reads TGTGCCAGCAGCCATGGGACAGGGCTGGCGTTCGAGCAGTACGTC.

The rearrangement joins TRBV6-1 to TRBJ1-2; 10 bases match TRBD1. Germline assignment: CDR1 MNHNS and CDR2 SASEGT. J was trimmed by 4 bases and V by 6 bases; bases with no gene match: 8. The CDR3 is made up of 15 amino acids. CDR3 nucleotide sequence: TGTGCCAGCAGCCCTCTGGGACAGGGGTCCTATGGCTACACCTTC. Amino acids: CASSPLGQGSYGYTF.

This clonotype turned up a few times. The chain links TRBV20-1 to TRBJ1-3, with 11 bases that match TRBD1. Germline assignment: CDR1 DFQATT and CDR2 SNEGSKA (reference sequence). V was pared by 6 bases and J by 2 bases, with 6 bases of the junction left unmatched. CDR3 length: 15 amino acids. The CDR3, as DNA: TGCAGTGCGACCCGGACAGGGGGCACTGGAAACACCATATATTTT. Protein: CSATRTGGTGNTIYF.

V usage is TRBV21-1 and J usage is TRBJ1-2; TRBD1 was called by the table and not checked on the DNA. TRBV21-1 is a pseudogene locus. This CDR3 contains 15 residues. CDR3 coding DNA: TGTGCCAGCAGCAATCGGGACGTTTATAACTATGGCTACACCTTC. The encoded protein is CASSNRDVYNYGYTF.

The chain has TRBV15 and TRBJ2-3; 10 bases match TRBD2. CDR3 size: 16 residues. J was trimmed by 3 bases and V by 7 bases; bases with no gene match: 10. Germline CDR1 reads LNHNV; CDR2 reads YYDKDF (reference sequence). CDR3 region: CATNPKAGGPTDTQYF. CDR3 sequence (DNA): TGTGCCACCAACCCAAAAGCGGGGGGGCCGACAGATACGCAGTATTTT. Combining the CDR3 with reference TRBV15 and TRBJ2-3 gives the whole variable domain DAMVIQNPRYQVTQFGKPVTLSCSQTLNHNVMYWYQQKSSQAPKLLFHYYDKDFNNEADTPDNFQSRRPNTSFCFLDIRSPGLGDTAMYLCATNPKAGGPTDTQYFGPGTRLTVL.

The chain has TRBV12-3 or TRBV12-4 and TRBJ1-1; TRBD1 might be the D (5 bases). CDR3 length equals 12 residues. Trimming left V 5 bases short and J 9 bases short, with 13 bases between. This CDR3 is CASSKVAGQAFF. The CDR3 DNA sequence: TGTGCCAGCAGTAAGGTAGCGGGGCAAGCTTTCTTT.

The chain uses TRBV12-3 or TRBV12-4 and TRBJ1-6; TRBD1 matches at 7 bases. V trimming: 6 bases; J trimming: 7 bases; junction bases outside the gene matches: 9. This CDR3 comprises 15 residues. The CDR3 region has the DNA TGTGCCAGCAGGGGACAGCGCACACGAAATTCACCCCTCCACTTT. Its translation is CASRGQRTRNSPLHF.

The chain recombines TRBV7-9 with TRBJ1-2; no clear D. The CDR3 sequence is 13 residues long. V dropped 1 base and J dropped 3 bases, with 6 bases sitting between them. The germline gives CDR1 SEHNR, CDR2 FQNEAQ (reference sequence). CDR3 residues: CASSLVPYYGYTF. The DNA of the CDR3 is TGTGCCAGCAGCTTAGTGCCCTACTATGGCTACACCTTC.

This clonotype appeared a few times. This chain links TRBV12-3 or TRBV12-4 with TRBJ2-1, with D perhaps TRBD1 (6 bases). The CDR3 runs 17 residues. V was trimmed by 3 bases and J by 4 bases, leaving 19 bases between them. The CDR3 region has the DNA TGTGCCAGCAGTTTGGGCTTTAGGGGGTCCCGGTACAATGAGCAGTTCTTC. As protein: CASSLGFRGSRYNEQFF.